These 12 T cell receptor beta chains were sequenced from one sample in a study of post-analysis software for immune sequencing data. Study observations and caveats: Five or six TRBV segments appeared more often in patients than in controls, and TRBV5-6, TRBV5-1 and TRBV20-1 were among these.

Libraries were made from TCR beta cDNA, and they carried unique molecular identifiers. MiXCR, run by TCRdb on the PCR reads, gives a single entry per CDR3 protein. The sample consists of roughly 180,000 distinct CDR3 sequences, over 25% of them appearing once. These receptors' antigens are unknown. The sequenced material came from blood. The receptors were sampled from a girl aged 10-17 years with multiple sclerosis.

This clonotype has a handful of counts. The chain links TRBV5-1 to TRBJ2-5; the match to TRBD2 covers 11 bases. Per the germline V gene, CDR1 is SGHRS and CDR2 is YFSETQ. The CDR3 consists of 16 residues. The V and J ends lost 3 bases and 5 bases, in that order; junction bases with no gene match: 9. The CDR3 bases are TGCGCCAGCAGCTCAGTACTAGCGGGAGAAATTGAGACCCAGTACTTC. Its translation is CASSSVLAGEIETQYF.

There are many counts of this clonotype. J is TRBJ2-7 and V is TRBV20-1; 8 nucleotides align to TRBD2. J was trimmed by 5 bases and V by 5 bases; bases with no gene match: 14. The CDR3 contains 15 residues. The germline gives CDR1 DFQATT, CDR2 SNEGSKA (reference sequence). DNA of the CDR3: TGCAGTGCTCGTAGGACCGGGACTAGTCTGAACGAGCAGTACTTC. The encoded protein is CSARRTGTSLNEQYF.

This clonotype was counted at least ten times. This chain connects TRBV29-1 to TRBJ2-1, with 16 bases aligning to TRBD2. The V gene end was trimmed by 6 bases and the J gene end by 1 base; junction bases not matched to a gene: 3. The CDR3 has 16 amino acids. Germline CDR1 and CDR2: SQVTM and ANQGSEA. Here the CDR3 DNA reads TGCAGCGTCCTGGGACTAGCGGGAGGGTCCTACAATGAGCAGTTCTTC. Translated: CSVLGLAGGSYNEQFF.

The genes are TRBV12-3 or TRBV12-4 and TRBJ1-6; 8 bases agree with TRBD1. Trimming cost V 5 bases and J 2 bases; bases outside gene matches: 8. The CDR3 totals 17 residues. The DNA for the CDR3 is TGTGCCAGCAGTAAGAACAGGGGGAGCCCCTATAATTCACCCCTCCACTTT. Translated: CASSKNRGSPYNSPLHF.

V and J are TRBV10-3 and TRBJ1-1; 8 positions agree with TRBD1. CDR1 and CDR2 from the germline V gene are ENHRY and SYGVKD. The CDR3 contains 14 residues. Trimming at V came to 7 bases and at J to 0 bases, leaving 4 bases not matched to a gene. The CDR3 sequence: CAINKQGVNTEAFF. The CDR3 region has the DNA TGTGCCATCAATAAACAGGGGGTGAACACTGAAGCTTTCTTT.

The genes are TRBV16 and TRBJ1-2; D may be TRBD1 (5 bases). Per the germline V gene, CDR1 is KGHSY and CDR2 is FQNENV. V lost 2 bases to trimming and J lost 8 bases, with 12 bases between them. The CDR3 spans 13 residues. This chain's CDR3 is CASSQAGRAGYTF. CDR3 nucleotide sequence: TGTGCCAGCAGCCAAGCAGGCAGGGCGGGCTACACCTTC.

The chain joins TRBV20-1 to TRBJ2-7, with 11 bases that match TRBD2. This CDR3 contains 13 residues. CDR1 is DFQATT and CDR2 is SNEGSKA in the germline V gene (reference sequence). The ends lost 6 bases at V and 3 bases at J; junction bases unmatched: 4. The CDR3 DNA follows: TGCAGTGCCCATAGCGGGGGGGGCTACGAGCAGTACTTC. Translated: CSAHSGGGYEQYF.

There are a few counts of this clonotype. The V gene is TRBV12-3 or TRBV12-4, the J gene TRBJ2-5; 8 bases match TRBD2. Germline trimming cut 6 bases from V and 4 bases from J; bases unmatched to any gene: 7. This CDR3 is built from 14 residues. The CDR3 sequence is CASRLGRGAETQYF. Here the CDR3 DNA reads TGTGCCAGCAGGCTAGGGCGGGGGGCAGAGACCCAGTACTTC.

This clonotype has ten or more counts. V gene TRBV12-3 or TRBV12-4 combines with J gene TRBJ1-2, with D unclear. With 4 bases removed from V and 0 bases from J, the gap between germline ends came to 6 bases. The CDR3 covers 13 residues. The CDR3 loop reads CASSSQANYGYTF. As DNA, the CDR3 is TGTGCCAGCAGTTCCCAAGCTAACTATGGCTACACCTTC.

This chain joins TRBV4-1 and TRBJ2-2; D is uncertain. Trimming stripped 4 bases from V and 0 bases from J, with 3 bases between. Germline V gene data show CDR1 as MGHRA and CDR2 as YSYEKL. This CDR3 region has 13 residues. The CDR3 spells CASSLPNTGELFF. As DNA, the CDR3 is TGCGCCAGCAGCCTCCCGAACACCGGGGAGCTGTTTTTT.

The table lists this clonotype with a few counts. The chain carries TRBV6-5 and TRBJ1-6; 9 bases are shared with TRBD1. The CDR3 has 22 residues. Trimming at V came to 2 bases and at J to 1 base, leaving 18 bases not matched to a gene. CDR1 is MNHEY, CDR2 SVGAGI, per germline. In DNA form, the CDR3 reads TGTGCCAGCAGTTACACGGTGGGACAGGGCGATTATCCGTGGTCCTATAATTCACCCCTCCACTTT. This codes for CASSYTVGQGDYPWSYNSPLHF.

This clonotype occurred many times. V gene TRBV28 combines with J gene TRBJ2-1; D remains ambiguous. Trimming left V 3 bases short and J 15 bases short, with 12 bases between. Germline CDR1 MDHEN, CDR2 SYDVKM. The CDR3 is 11 amino acids. CDR3: CASSFGHLGFF. The DNA for the CDR3 is TGTGCCAGCAGTTTCGGGCATCTGGGGTTCTTC.